The clone carrying this TCR beta chain was seen repeatedly, ten times or more. The investigators amplified TCR beta CDR3 regions from RNA transcripts. The HTBI primer set served for first-round RT-PCR of the TCR CDR3. MiXCR, run by TCRdb on the multiplex PCR reads, gives a single entry per CDR3 protein. The sample has about 59,000 distinct CDR3 sequences; approximately 53% are singletons. CDR1 SGHNT and CDR2 YYREEE come from the germline V gene (reference sequence). The CDR3 is made up of 14 amino acids. V was shortened by 2 bases and J by 0 bases, with 8 bases between the two germline ends. Exclusion of a patient resulted from uncontrolled infection, other autoimmune disease, pregnancy or lactation. Diagnoses were made from clinical symptoms, serum measures (thyroxine and TRAb), thyroid ultrasound and orbital computed tomography. The sample is drawn from a study of T cells in Graves' hyperthyroidism and ophthalmopathy.

The chain is built from TRBV5-4 and TRBJ1-1, with D maybe TRBD1 (6 bases). The origin of this receptor is a woman aged 55 to 70 with Graves' ophthalmopathy. The source material was blood. The CDR3 sequence: CASSFGTLNTEAFF. The CDR3 DNA reads as TGTGCCAGCAGCTTCGGGACACTGAACACTGAAGCTTTCTTT.